This TCR beta chain originates from a study of tumor-infiltrating lymphocytes in primary liver carcinoma. Broader study findings: Only around 8-25% of top clones occurred in all five tumor regions.

As regards this clonotype: What it recognizes is unknown.

Total RNA (around 510 ng) served as template for TCR beta cDNA synthesis primed by a constant-region primer. Three nested multiplex PCR rounds of slightly modified ARM-PCR generated TCR beta libraries. Rounds one and two of PCR, each of roughly 10 cycles, were primed with TRBV1-TRBV30 forward primers and a C-beta reverse primer. From the multiplex PCR reads, TCRdb called clonotypes with MiXCR, one entry per CDR3 protein. This repertoire shows about 130,000 distinct CDR3 sequences, roughly three fifths found once; its top ten account for around 8.4%. Without any cell sorting, about 19-32 mg of bulk tissue yielded co-extracted RNA and DNA. Five separate regions were sampled from each tumor. More than 80% viable tumor cells made up every tumor sample. CDR3 length: 14 residues. Germline CDR1 and CDR2: SGHNT and YENEEA. Trimming took 5 bases from V and 12 from J, leaving 19 bases between them.

The rearrangement links TRBV11-3 to TRBJ2-2; weak D call: TRBD2 (5 bases). The receptor was isolated from a woman in her sixties or seventies with primary liver carcinoma and hepatitis B virus infection. The sample comprised liver tumor tissue from sampling region 3. The subset denotes: tumor region T3, left-lateral pole. The CDR3 nucleotides are TGTGCCAGCAGCCCCTTAAGCGGCACCTGGAAGCTGTTTTTT. Translation: CASSPLSGTWKLFF.